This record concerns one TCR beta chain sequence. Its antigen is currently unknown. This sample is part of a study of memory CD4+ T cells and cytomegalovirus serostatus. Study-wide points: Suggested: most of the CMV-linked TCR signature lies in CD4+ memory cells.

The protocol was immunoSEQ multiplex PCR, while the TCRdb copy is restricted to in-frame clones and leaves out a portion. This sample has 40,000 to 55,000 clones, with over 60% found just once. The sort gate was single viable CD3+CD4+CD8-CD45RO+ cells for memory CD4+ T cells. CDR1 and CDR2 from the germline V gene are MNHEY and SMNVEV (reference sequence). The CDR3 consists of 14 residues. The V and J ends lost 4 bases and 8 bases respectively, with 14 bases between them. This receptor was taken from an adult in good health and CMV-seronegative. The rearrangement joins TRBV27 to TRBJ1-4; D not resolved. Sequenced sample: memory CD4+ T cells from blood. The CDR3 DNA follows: TGTGCCAGCAGTTCCACTTCGGTTGGCGAAAAACTGTTTTTT. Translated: CASSSTSVGEKLFF. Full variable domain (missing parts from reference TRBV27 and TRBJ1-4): EAQVTQNPRYLITVTGKKLTVTCSQNMNHEYMSWYRQDPGLGLRQIYYSMNVEVTDKGDVPEGYKVSRKEKRNFPLILESPSPNQTSLYFCASSSTSVGEKLFFGSGTQLSVL.